Reported below is one T cell receptor beta chain. Germline V gene lookup returns CDR1 SGHRS and CDR2 YFSETQ. The CDR3 is 14 amino acids. Trimming removed 4 bases at V and 3 bases at J, with 10 bases between. This specimen belongs to a study of T cells in localized non-small cell lung cancer. Data came from immunoSEQ multiplex PCR; TCRdb stores just in-frame clones and leaves some out. The table lists tens of thousands of clones, 78% of them singletons. This sequence joins TRBV5-1 and TRBJ2-2; the D is unclear. This TCR derives from a male donor aged 60 or older with stage II squamous cell lung carcinoma. This specimen was peripheral blood, taken before any cancer treatment. The CDR3 is CASSHPFHTGELFF. In DNA form, the CDR3 reads TGCGCCAGCAGCCACCCTTTCCACACCGGGGAGCTGTTTTTT.